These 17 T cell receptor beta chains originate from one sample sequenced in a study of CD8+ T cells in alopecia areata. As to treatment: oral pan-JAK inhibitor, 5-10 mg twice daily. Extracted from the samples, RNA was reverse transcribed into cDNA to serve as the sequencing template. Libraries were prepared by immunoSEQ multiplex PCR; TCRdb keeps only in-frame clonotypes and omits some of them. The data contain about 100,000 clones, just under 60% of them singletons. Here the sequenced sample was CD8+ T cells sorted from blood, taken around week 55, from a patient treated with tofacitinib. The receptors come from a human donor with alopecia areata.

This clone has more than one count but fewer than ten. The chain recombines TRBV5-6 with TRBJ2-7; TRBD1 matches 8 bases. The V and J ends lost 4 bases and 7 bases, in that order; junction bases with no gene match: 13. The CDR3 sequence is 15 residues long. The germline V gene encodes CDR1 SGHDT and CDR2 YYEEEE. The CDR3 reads CASSKTRGPVREQYF. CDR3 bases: TGTGCCAGCAGCAAAACCAGGGGGCCAGTGAGGGAGCAGTACTTC.

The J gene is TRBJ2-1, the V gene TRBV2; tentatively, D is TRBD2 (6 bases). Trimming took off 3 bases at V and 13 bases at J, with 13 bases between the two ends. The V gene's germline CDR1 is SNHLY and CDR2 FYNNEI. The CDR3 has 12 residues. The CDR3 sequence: CASSDSGDGQFF. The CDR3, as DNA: TGTGCCAGCAGTGATTCGGGGGACGGACAGTTCTTC.

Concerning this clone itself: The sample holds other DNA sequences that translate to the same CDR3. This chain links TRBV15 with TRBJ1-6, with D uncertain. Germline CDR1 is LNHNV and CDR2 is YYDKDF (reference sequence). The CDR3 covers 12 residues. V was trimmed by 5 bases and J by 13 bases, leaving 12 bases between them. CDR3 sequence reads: CATSGGGGPLHF. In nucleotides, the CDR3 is TGTGCCACCAGCGGTGGAGGTGGGCCCCTCCACTTT.

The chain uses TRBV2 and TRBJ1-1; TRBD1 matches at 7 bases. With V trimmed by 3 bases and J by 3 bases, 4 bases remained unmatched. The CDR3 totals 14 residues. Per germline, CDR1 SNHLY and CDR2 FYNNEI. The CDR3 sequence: CASSDRGYDTEAFF. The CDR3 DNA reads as TGTGCCAGCAGTGACAGGGGGTATGACACTGAAGCTTTCTTT.

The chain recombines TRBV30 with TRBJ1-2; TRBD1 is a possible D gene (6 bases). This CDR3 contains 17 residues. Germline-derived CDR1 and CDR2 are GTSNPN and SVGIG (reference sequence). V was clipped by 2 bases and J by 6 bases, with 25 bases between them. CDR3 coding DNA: TGTGCCTGGAGTTACGGTACAGGGCTGGACGCTTTGAATGGCTACACCTTC. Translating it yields CAWSYGTGLDALNGYTF.

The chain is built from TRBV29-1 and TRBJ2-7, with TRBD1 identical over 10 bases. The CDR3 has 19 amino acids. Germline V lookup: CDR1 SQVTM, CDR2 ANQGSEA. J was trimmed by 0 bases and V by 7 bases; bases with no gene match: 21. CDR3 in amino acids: CSAMGDDRDRGRSSYEQYF. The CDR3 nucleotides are TGCAGCGCAATGGGGGATGACCGGGACAGGGGCCGGAGCTCCTACGAGCAGTACTTC.

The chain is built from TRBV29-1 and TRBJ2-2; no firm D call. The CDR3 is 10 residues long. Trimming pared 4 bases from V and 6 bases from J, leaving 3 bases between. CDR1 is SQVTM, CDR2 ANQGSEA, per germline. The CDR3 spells CSVGAGELFF. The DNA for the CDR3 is TGCAGCGTTGGAGCCGGGGAGCTGTTTTTT.

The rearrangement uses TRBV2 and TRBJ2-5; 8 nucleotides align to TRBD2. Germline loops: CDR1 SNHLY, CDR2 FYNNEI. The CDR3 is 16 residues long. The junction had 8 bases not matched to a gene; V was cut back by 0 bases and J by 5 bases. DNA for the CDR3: TGTGCCAGCAGTGAAGCGCTTCGGGGGGGGACGGAGACCCAGTACTTC. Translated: CASSEALRGGTETQYF.

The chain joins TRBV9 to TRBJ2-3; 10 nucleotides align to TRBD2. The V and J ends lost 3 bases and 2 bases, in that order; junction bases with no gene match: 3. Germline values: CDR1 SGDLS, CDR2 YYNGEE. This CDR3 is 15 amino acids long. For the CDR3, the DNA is TGTGCCAGCAGCGCTAGCGGGGGCCCCACAGATACGCAGTATTTT. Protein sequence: CASSASGGPTDTQYF.

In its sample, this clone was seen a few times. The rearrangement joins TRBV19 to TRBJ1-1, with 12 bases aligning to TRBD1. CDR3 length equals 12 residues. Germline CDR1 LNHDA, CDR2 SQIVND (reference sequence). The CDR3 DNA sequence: TGTGGGTCCGGGACAGGGGGCCCTGAAGCTTTCTTT. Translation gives CGSGTGGPEAFF.

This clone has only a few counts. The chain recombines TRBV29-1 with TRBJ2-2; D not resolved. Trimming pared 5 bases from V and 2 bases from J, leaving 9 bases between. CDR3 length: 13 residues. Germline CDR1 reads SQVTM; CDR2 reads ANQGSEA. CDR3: CSVKFLNTGELFF. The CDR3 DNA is TGCAGCGTTAAATTCCTCAACACCGGGGAGCTGTTTTTT.

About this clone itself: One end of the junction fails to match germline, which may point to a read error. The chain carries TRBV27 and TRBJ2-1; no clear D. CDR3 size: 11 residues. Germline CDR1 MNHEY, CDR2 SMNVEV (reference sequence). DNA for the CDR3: TGTGCCAGCAGCGACCCGAGAAGCAAGCTCTTC. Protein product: CASSDPRSKLF.

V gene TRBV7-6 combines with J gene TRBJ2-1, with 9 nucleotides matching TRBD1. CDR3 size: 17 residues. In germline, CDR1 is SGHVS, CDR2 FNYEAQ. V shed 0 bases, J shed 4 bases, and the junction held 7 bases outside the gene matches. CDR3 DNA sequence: TGTGCCAGCAGCTTAGCTACCGGGACAGGGAGATACAATGAGCAGTTCTTC. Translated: CASSLATGTGRYNEQFF.

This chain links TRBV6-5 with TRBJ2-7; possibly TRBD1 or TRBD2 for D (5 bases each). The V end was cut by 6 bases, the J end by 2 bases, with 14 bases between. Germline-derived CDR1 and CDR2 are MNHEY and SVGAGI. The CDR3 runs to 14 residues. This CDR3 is CASRFHGATYEQYF. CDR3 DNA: TGTGCCAGCAGATTCCACGGGGCAACCTACGAGCAGTACTTC.

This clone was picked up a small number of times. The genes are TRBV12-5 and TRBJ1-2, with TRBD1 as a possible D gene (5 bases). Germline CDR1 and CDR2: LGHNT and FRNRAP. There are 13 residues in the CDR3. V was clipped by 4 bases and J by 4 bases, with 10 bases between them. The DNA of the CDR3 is TGTGCTAGTGGTTCAGGGACCGCCTATGGCTACACCTTC. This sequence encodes CASGSGTAYGYTF. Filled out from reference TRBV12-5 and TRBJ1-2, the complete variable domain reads DARVTQTPRHKVTEMGQEVTMRCQPILGHNTVFWYRQTMMQGLELLAYFRNRAPLDDSGMPKDRFSAEMPDATLATLKIQPSEPRDSAVYFCASGSGTAYGYTFGSGTRLTVV.

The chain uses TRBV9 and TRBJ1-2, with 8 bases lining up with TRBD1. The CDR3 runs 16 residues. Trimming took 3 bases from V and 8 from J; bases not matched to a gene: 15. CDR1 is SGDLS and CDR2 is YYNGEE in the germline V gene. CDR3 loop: CASSGGLTGARRGYTF. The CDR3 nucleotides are TGTGCCAGCAGCGGAGGACTGACAGGGGCTCGGCGGGGCTACACCTTC.

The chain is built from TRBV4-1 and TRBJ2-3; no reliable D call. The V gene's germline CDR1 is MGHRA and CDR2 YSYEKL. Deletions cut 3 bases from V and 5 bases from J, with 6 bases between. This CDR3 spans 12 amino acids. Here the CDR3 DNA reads TGCGCCAGCAGCCAGTCGGGAGATACGCAGTATTTT. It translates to CASSQSGDTQYF.